This T cell receptor beta chain was profiled in a study of a mutant IDH1 vaccine in newly diagnosed glioma. Stated time point: week 5, during vaccination. Topical imiquimod was applied with each vaccine dose, which held 300 ug of mutant IDH1 20-mer peptide. Concerning this clone: Its target is unknown.

Profiling relied on immunoSEQ multiplex PCR, and the TCRdb table lists in-frame clones only, not all of them. The table shows under 95,000 clones, with around 90% occurring only once. This TCR was sampled from a woman aged 50 to 60 with glioma. This specimen was PBMCs, taken from a glioma patient whose treatment included an IDH1 peptide vaccine.

The CDR3 sequence is CASSPDRSQETQYF. The CDR3 region has the DNA TGCGCCAGCAGTCCGGACAGATCCCAAGAGACCCAGTACTTC. This chain joins TRBV10-1 and TRBJ2-5; possible D gene TRBD1, 6 bases. V lost 5 bases, J lost 1 base, and 11 bases lay in between. Germline loops: CDR1 WNHNN, CDR2 SYGVQD (reference sequence). The CDR3 runs 14 residues.